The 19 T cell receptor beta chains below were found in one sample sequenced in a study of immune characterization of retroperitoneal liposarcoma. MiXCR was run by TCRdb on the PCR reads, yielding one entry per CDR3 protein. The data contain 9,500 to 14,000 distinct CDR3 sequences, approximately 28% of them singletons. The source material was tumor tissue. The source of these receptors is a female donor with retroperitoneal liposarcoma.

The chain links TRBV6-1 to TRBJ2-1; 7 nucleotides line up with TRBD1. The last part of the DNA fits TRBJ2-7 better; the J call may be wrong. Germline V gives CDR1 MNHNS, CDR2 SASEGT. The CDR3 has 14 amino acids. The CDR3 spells CASSRKGAAYEQYF. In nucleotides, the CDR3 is TGTGCCAGCAGTAGAAAGGGGGCGGCGTACGAGCAGTACTTC.

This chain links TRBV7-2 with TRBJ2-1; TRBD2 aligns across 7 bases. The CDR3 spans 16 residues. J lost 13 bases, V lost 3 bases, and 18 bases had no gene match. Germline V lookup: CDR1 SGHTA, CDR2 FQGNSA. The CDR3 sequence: CASSFSFSGAQETQFF. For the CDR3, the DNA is TGTGCCAGCAGCTTCTCCTTCAGCGGGGCCCAAGAGACCCAGTTCTTC.

CDR3 in DNA: TGTGCCAGCAGTCCTCTCAGCGGGAGGCCAGATACGCAGTATTTT. Translating gives CASSPLSGRPDTQYF. The V call is TRBV6-1, the J call TRBJ2-3; TRBD2 agrees at 9 bases. Trimming removed 5 bases from V and 4 bases from J; junction bases left unmatched: 7. The CDR3 consists of 15 residues. Germline CDR1 and CDR2: MNHNS and SASEGT.

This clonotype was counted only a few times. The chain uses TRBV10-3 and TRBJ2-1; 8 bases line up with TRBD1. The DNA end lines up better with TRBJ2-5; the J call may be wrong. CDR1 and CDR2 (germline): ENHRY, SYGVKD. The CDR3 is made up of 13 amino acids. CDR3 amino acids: CATAGTGEWTQYF. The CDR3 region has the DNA TGTGCCACCGCCGGGACAGGAGAATGGACCCAGTACTTC.

The DNA of the CDR3 is TGTGCCAGCAGTCCTCGTGTACGGATCTCCTACGAGCAGTACTTC. Protein: CASSPRVRISYEQYF. The chain links TRBV6-1 to TRBJ2-1; D call uncertain. With the DNA end fitting TRBJ2-7 better, the J assignment may be wrong. Germline V lookup: CDR1 MNHNS, CDR2 SASEGT. The length of the CDR3 is 15 residues.

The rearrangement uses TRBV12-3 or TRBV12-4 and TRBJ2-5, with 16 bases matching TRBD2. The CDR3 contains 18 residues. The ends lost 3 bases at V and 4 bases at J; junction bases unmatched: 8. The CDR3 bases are TGTGCCAGCAGTTTGGGGACTAGCGGGAGGGGAGGTGGAGAGACCCAGTACTTC. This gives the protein CASSLGTSGRGGGETQYF.

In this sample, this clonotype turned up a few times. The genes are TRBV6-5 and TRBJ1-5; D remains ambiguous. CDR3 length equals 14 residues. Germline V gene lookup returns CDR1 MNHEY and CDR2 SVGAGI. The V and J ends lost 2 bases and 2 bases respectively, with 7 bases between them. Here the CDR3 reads CASSYDKGNQPQHF. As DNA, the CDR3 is TGTGCCAGCAGTTACGATAAGGGCAATCAGCCCCAGCATTTT.

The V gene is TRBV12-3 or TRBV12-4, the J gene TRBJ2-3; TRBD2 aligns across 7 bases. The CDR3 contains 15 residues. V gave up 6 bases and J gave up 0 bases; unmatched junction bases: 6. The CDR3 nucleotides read TGTGCCAGCAGCTGGAGCGGGGTTAGCACAGATACGCAGTATTTT. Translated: CASSWSGVSTDTQYF.

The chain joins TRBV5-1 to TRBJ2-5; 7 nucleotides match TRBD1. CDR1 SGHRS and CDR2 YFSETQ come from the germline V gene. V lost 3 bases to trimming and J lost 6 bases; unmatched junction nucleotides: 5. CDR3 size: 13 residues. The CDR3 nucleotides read TGCGCCAGCAGCTCCGGGACAGAAAAGACCCAGTACTTC. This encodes CASSSGTEKTQYF.

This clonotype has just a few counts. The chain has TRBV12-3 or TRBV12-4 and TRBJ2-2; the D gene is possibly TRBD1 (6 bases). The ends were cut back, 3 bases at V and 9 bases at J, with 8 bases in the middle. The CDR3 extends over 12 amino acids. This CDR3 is CASSFTGWELFF. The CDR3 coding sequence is TGTGCCAGCAGTTTTACAGGGTGGGAGCTGTTTTTT.

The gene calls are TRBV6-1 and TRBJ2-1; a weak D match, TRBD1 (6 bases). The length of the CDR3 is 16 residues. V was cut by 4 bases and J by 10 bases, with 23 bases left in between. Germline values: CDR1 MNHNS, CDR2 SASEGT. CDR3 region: CASSALTGTHAYEQFF. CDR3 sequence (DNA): TGTGCCAGCAGTGCATTGACCGGGACACACGCCTACGAGCAGTTCTTC.

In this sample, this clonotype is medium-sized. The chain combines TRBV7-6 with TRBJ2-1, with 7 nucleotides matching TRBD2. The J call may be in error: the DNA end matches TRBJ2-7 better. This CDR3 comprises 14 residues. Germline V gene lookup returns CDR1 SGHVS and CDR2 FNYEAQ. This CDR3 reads CASSLEGGSREQYF. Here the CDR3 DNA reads TGTGCCAGCAGCTTAGAGGGCGGGAGCCGGGAGCAGTACTTC.

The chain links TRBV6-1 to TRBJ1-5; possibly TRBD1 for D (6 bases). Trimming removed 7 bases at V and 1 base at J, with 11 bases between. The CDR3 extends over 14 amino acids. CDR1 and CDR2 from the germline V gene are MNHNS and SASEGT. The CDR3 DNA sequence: TGTGCCAGCACCAGGGGTGCGAGCAATCAGCCCCAGCATTTT. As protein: CASTRGASNQPQHF.

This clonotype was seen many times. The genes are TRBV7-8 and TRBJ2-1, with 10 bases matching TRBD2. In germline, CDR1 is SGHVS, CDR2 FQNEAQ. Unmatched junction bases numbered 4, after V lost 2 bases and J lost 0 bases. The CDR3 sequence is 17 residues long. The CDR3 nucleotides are TGTGCCAGCAGCTTATTAGCGGGGGGACTCTCCTACAATGAGCAGTTCTTC. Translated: CASSLLAGGLSYNEQFF. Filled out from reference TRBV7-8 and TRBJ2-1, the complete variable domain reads GAGVSQSPRYKVAKRGQDVALRCDPISGHVSLFWYQQALGQGPEFLTYFQNEAQLDKSGLPSDRFFAERPEGSVSTLKIQRTQQEDSAVYLCASSLLAGGLSYNEQFFGPGTRLTVL.

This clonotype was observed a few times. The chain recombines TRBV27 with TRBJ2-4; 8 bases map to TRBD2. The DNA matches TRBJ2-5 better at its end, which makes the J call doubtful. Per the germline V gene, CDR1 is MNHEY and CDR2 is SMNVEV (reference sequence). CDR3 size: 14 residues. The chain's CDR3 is CASSPGLGGETQYF. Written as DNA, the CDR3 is TGTGCCAGCAGTCCGGGACTAGGAGGGGAGACCCAGTACTTC.

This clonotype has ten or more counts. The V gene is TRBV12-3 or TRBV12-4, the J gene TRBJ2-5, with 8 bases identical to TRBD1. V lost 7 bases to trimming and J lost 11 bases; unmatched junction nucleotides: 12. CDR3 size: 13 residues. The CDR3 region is CASTGQGRNEQYF. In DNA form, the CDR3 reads TGTGCCAGCACCGGACAGGGTCGGAATGAGCAGTACTTC.

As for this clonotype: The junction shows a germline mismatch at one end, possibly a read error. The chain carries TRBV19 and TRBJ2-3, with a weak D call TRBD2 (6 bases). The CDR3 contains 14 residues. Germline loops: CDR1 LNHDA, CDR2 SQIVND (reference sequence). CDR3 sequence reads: CTSSPRGFADTQYF. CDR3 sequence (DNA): TGTACCAGTAGTCCCCGGGGGTTCGCGGATACGCAGTATTTT.

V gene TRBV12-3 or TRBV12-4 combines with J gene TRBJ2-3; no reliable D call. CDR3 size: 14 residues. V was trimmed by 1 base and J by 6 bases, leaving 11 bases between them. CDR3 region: CASSLGPFVDTQYF. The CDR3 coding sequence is TGTGCCAGCAGTTTAGGTCCGTTTGTGGATACGCAGTATTTT.

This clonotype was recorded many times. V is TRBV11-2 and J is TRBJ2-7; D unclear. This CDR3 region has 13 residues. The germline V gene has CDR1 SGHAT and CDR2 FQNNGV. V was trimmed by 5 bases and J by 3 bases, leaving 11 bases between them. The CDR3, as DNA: TGTGCCAGCAGCCGACACACCTACTACGAGCAGTACTTC. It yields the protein CASSRHTYYEQYF.